Sequencing of this T cell receptor (beta chain) was carried out in a study of cytomegalovirus exposure and HLA in healthy donors. Clones were read by immunoSEQ multiplex PCR, and TCRdb kept only the in-frame ones, dropping some. The top ten clones hold approximately 3.1% of a sample with some 250,000 clones, around 90% of them seen once. This clone was detected only once. J lost 3 bases, V lost 4 bases, and 13 bases had no gene match. The CDR3 is 19 amino acids. Germline V gene data show CDR1 as MNHEY and CDR2 as SMNVEV (reference sequence). This sequence joins TRBV27 and TRBJ2-3, with 13 bases matching TRBD2. Specimen: PBMCs. The TCR originated in a young woman in good health and CMV-seronegative. CDR3 residues: CASSSKRLAGGVGTDTQYF. The CDR3 region has the DNA TGTGCCAGCAGTTCGAAACGACTAGCGGGAGGCGTTGGAACAGATACGCAGTATTTT.